A selection of T cell receptor beta chains follows, all from one sample in a study of blood T cells in healthy people across ages. TCRdb fed the 5' RACE reads into MiXCR, producing one record per CDR3 protein. The sample contains 580,000 or so distinct CDR3 sequences, roughly 48% of which appear only once. Sequencing used blood. These receptors all come from an elderly man in good health. CDR3s leave out the opening cysteine and the closing phenylalanine or tryptophan. The D gene is left open where the match is weak.

j_call | d_call | v_call | cdr3_aa
TRBJ2-5 | TRBD1 | TRBV4-3 | ASSQGPGQGYEQY
TRBJ2-1 | - | TRBV15 | ATSTGYSYNEQF
TRBJ1-1 | TRBD1 | TRBV24-1 | ATSDPETDRGRGYTEAF
TRBJ2-5 | - | TRBV21-1 | ASSKSYETSGREETQY
TRBJ2-7 | TRBD2 | TRBV4-1 | ASSRTGLAHEQY
TRBJ2-7 | - | TRBV29-1 | SVAGRDSEQY
TRBJ2-1 | - | TRBV7-2 | ASSSQMSSYNEQF
TRBJ2-5 | - | TRBV5-1 | ASSVEETQY
TRBJ2-5 | - | TRBV7-2 | ASSLQAGTAYQETQY
TRBJ2-4 | - | TRBV7-2 | ASSLVGTRTLAKNIQY
TRBJ1-1 | - | TRBV6-6 | ASTVGENTEAF
- | - | TRBV9 | ASSVGGAQDGTQY
TRBJ1-5 | - | TRBV6-5 | ATPGGEQGQDQPQH
TRBJ2-1 | TRBD1 | TRBV9 | ASHPGQSYNEQF
TRBJ2-7 | TRBD1 | TRBV29-1 | SGPGQGLYEQY
TRBJ2-3 | - | TRBV14 | ASSQGRPLDTQY
TRBJ2-5 | - | TRBV7-9 | ASSLGTYGDEQY
TRBJ1-2 | TRBD1 | TRBV19 | ASSPEIGQAYGYT
TRBJ2-1 | TRBD2 | TRBV7-6 | ASSVGVAGVAENEQF
TRBJ2-6 | - | TRBV12-3/TRBV12-4 | ASSLGTSSGANVLT
TRBJ2-7 | - | TRBV7-2 | ASSLQGGAPYEQY
TRBJ1-1 | - | TRBV20-1 | SARRVGAGRNTEAF
TRBJ1-2 | TRBD1 | TRBV7-2 | ASSLGTGGIGYT
TRBJ1-5 | - | TRBV6-6 | ASTHSRQGNQPQH
TRBJ1-1 | TRBD1 | TRBV2 | ASSETGFTEAF
TRBJ2-4 | - | TRBV7-2 | ASSFSGQNIQY
TRBJ1-1 | TRBD1 | TRBV7-9 | ASSSQGNPEAF
TRBJ2-1 | - | TRBV7-2 | ASSLDGGGLRNEQF
TRBJ2-3 | - | TRBV7-9 | ASSRPSTTSTDTQY
TRBJ2-1 | - | TRBV7-9 | ASSPTARESYNEQF
TRBJ2-3 | - | TRBV24-1 | ATSDFNSDTQY
TRBJ2-7 | - | TRBV12-3/TRBV12-4 | ASSDPLTLYEQY
TRBJ2-1 | TRBD2 | TRBV4-3 | ASSQDFSGSVFGEQF
TRBJ2-7 | - | TRBV27 | ASKSRGPLYEQY
TRBJ2-7 | TRBD2 | TRBV27 | ASSLSASGGNEQY
TRBJ2-7 | - | TRBV20-1 | SASLPQGPYEQY
TRBJ2-7 | TRBD1 | TRBV6-1 | ASSKGRRTGGLGEQY
TRBJ2-3 | TRBD1 | TRBV10-2 | ASRLTGGITDTQY
TRBJ2-5 | TRBD2 | TRBV4-3 | ASSQDAGVETQY
- | TRBD1 | TRBV6-2/TRBV6-3 | ASSGGTGVEETQY
TRBJ2-5 | - | TRBV7-2 | ASSSPGTPLGY
TRBJ2-5 | TRBD2 | TRBV5-1 | ASSFHTGTSGRAIETQY
TRBJ1-4 | TRBD1 | TRBV5-1 | ASSLGQAFNEKLF
TRBJ2-5 | TRBD2 | TRBV28 | ASSLWGASGRQETQY
TRBJ1-2 | TRBD1 | TRBV7-2 | ASRPQGTLSYGYT
TRBJ1-4 | - | TRBV5-1 | ASRRGEDEKLF
TRBJ1-4 | TRBD1 | TRBV2 | ASSPDRGRNEKLF
TRBJ2-7 | - | TRBV29-1 | SVRRGIYEQY
TRBJ2-5 | TRBD2 | TRBV20-1 | SGLAGQETQY
TRBJ1-2 | - | TRBV20-1 | SAPGHPQAYGYT
TRBJ2-7 | - | TRBV28 | ASSPWDKNYEQY
TRBJ2-7 | - | TRBV6-5 | ASRPRAQGSEQY
TRBJ2-7 | - | TRBV27 | ASSKGNPPSYEQY
- | - | TRBV7-8 | ASSHTTGAYEQY
TRBJ2-3 | TRBD2 | TRBV18 | ASSQEGLASDTQY